This record concerns one TCR beta chain sequence. The sample originates from a study of blood T cell repertoires in COVID-19. At the level of the study: Samples representing acute and convalescent COVID-19 were sourced from the United States, Italy and Spain. Sample material is recorded as cDNA or gDNA derived from T cells, B-cell-depleted T cells, or PBMCs.

As originally analysed: Counts of nucleated cells, estimated from reference gene primer amplification, were obtained. TCRdb's copy holds only in-frame clones and misses some; the assay was immunoSEQ multiplex PCR. That table gives V, J and clone size, and the DNA gave D and trimming. This sample yields 100,000 to 150,000 clones, of which over 60% are seen a single time; 35% to 40% belongs to the top ten. Germline V lookup: CDR1 MDHEN, CDR2 SYDVKM. Trimming took 4 bases from V and 1 from J, leaving 10 bases between them. CDR3 length: 14 residues. The sequence derives from a man aged 40-50 years with active or convalescent COVID-19. The chain uses TRBV28 and TRBJ1-2; D ambiguous. Source material: peripheral blood. The CDR3 region is CASSWGGSNYGYTF. Written as DNA, the CDR3 is TGTGCCAGCAGTTGGGGAGGGAGTAACTATGGCTACACCTTC.